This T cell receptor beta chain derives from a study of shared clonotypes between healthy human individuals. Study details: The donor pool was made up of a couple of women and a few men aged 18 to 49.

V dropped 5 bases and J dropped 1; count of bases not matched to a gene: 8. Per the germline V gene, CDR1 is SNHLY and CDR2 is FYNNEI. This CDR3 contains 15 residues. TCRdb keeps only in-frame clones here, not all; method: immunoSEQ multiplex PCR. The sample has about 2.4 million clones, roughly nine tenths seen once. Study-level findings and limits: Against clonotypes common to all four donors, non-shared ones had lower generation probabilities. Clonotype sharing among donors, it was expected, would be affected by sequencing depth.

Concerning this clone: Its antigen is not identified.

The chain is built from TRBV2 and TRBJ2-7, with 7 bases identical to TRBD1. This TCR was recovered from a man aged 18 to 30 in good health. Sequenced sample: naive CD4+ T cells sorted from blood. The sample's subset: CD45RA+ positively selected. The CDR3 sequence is CASSSSGQVSYEQYF. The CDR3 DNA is TGTGCCAGCAGTTCTTCTGGACAGGTTTCCTACGAGCAGTACTTC.